These T cell receptor beta chains were read from a single sample in a study of PD-L1 blockade in urothelial cancer. TCRdb keeps only in-frame clones here, not all; method: immunoSEQ multiplex PCR. The sample shows fewer than 45,000 clones, approximately 80% of them seen only once. Material: PBMCs, obtained around atezolizumab (anti-PD-L1) treatment. All receptors derive from a man in his fifties or sixties with urothelial cancer. The CDR3 runs from the conserved cysteine through the conserved F or W. The order of the fields is CDR3 DNA, CDR3 protein, clone size, D gene, V gene, J gene. A D gene is named only where the DNA matches it firmly. Size is omitted from some rows. Given values are once, few, many or a class for expanded clones.

TGTGCCAGCAGCGTAGGAGGAGATACCGGGGAGCTGTTTTTT,CASSVGGDTGELFF,-,-,TRBV9,TRBJ2-2
TGTGCCAGCAGCTCTTCCGGGAAAGAGACCCAGTACTTC,CASSSSGKETQYF,-,-,TRBV7-8,TRBJ2-5
TGTGCCAGCAGCCGGGGTACCGGGGGAATCGGGGAGCTGTTTTTT,CASSRGTGGIGELFF,-,-,TRBV7-6,TRBJ2-2
TGTGCCAGCAGCGGCGACTTCCAAGAGACCCAGTACTTC,CASSGDFQETQYF,-,-,TRBV5-6,TRBJ2-5
TGTGCCAGCAGTGGGGGCAGGGGATCCATCCATGAGCAGTTCTTC,CASSGGRGSIHEQFF,-,-,TRBV2,TRBJ2-1
TGTGCCAGCAGTTTACAGACAGGGAGTAGAAACACCATATATTTT,CASSLQTGSRNTIYF,once,TRBD1,TRBV28,TRBJ1-3
TGCGCCAGCAGTGAGTCGGAGGGGCAGCCCCAGCATTTT,CASSESEGQPQHF,-,-,TRBV10-2,TRBJ1-5
TGCAGCGTCCGGACTAGCGGGGGGCCATTGGACATTCAGTACTTC,CSVRTSGGPLDIQYF,-,TRBD2,TRBV29-1,TRBJ2-4
TGCGCCAGCAGTGAGGTGGGGGCCCAAAGCACAGATACGCAGTATTTT,CASSEVGAQSTDTQYF,once,-,TRBV10-2,TRBJ2-3
TGCGCCAGCAGCCAAGTTGTACCAGGAACCGGAGAGACCCAGTACTTC,CASSQVVPGTGETQYF,-,-,TRBV4-1,TRBJ2-5
TGTGCCAGCAGTATAACCACAGGGGTCGAGCAGTACTTC,CASSITTGVEQYF,-,TRBD1,TRBV2,TRBJ2-7
TGCGCCAGCAGCACATACAATGAGCAGTTCTTC,CASSTYNEQFF,-,-,TRBV5-1,TRBJ2-1
TGTGCCAGTAGTCTACGGGAGGGTCAGCCCCAGCATTTT,CASSLREGQPQHF,once,-,TRBV19,TRBJ1-5
TGTGCCAGCAGCGTAGTGGGCGGGTTCACAGATACGCAGTATTTT,CASSVVGGFTDTQYF,-,-,TRBV9,TRBJ2-3
TGTGCCAGCAGCTTCCTGCTAGCCGCTGAGACCCAGTACTTC,CASSFLLAAETQYF,-,-,TRBV7-8,TRBJ2-5
TGTGCCAGCAGCTCTTTACTCGGACAGGGGAAAGCTTTCTTT,CASSSLLGQGKAFF,-,TRBD1,TRBV7-8,TRBJ1-1
TGTGCCAGCAGCATAACCGGGACAGCCTACGAGCAGTACTTC,CASSITGTAYEQYF,-,TRBD1,TRBV7-2,TRBJ2-7
TGTGCCAGCAGCTTGGGACTAGCGGGGGGGGCTGGGAGCGAGCAGTACTTC,CASSLGLAGGAGSEQYF,few,TRBD2,TRBV5-5,TRBJ2-7
TGTGCCAGCAGTGAAGGTGGGACAAGCAATCAGCCCCAGCATTTT,CASSEGGTSNQPQHF,few,-,TRBV2,TRBJ1-5
TGTGCCAGCAGTGCAGGACAGGAAAATTCACCCCTCCACTTT,CASSAGQENSPLHF,-,TRBD1,TRBV6-1,TRBJ1-6
TGTGCCAGCAGTGATAGTTATCAGCCCCAGCATTTT,CASSDSYQPQHF,-,-,TRBV2,TRBJ1-5
TGTGCCACCATGACAGGCTCCTACGAGCAGTACTTC,CATMTGSYEQYF,-,-,TRBV28,TRBJ2-7
TGTGCCAGCAGCTCTCCCCGGGCCCTCGGGGGAGCTTTCTTT,CASSSPRALGGAFF,-,-,TRBV5-4,TRBJ1-1
TGTGCCACCAGCAGGGACAGGGCCAGCGGTCAGCCCCAGCATTTT,CATSRDRASGQPQHF,-,TRBD1,TRBV15,TRBJ1-5
TGTGCCAGCAGCCGAGACAGGGGGCGTGAAAACATTCAGTACTTC,CASSRDRGRENIQYF,-,TRBD1,TRBV6-6,TRBJ2-4
TGTGCCAGCACCCTCGGGACTGCCCAAGAGACCCAGTACTTC,CASTLGTAQETQYF,-,-,TRBV28,TRBJ2-5
TGCGCCAGCAGGATGGAGGGGGCCGGTCAGCCCCAGCATTTT,CASRMEGAGQPQHF,-,TRBD1,TRBV5-1,TRBJ1-5
TGCGCCAGCAGCCAAGATTCTAGCGGGGAGGGGACCCAGTACTTC,CASSQDSSGEGTQYF,once,TRBD2,TRBV4-1,TRBJ2-5
TGTGCCAGCAGGGGGGACAGGGGATTCACAGATACGCAGTATTTT,CASRGDRGFTDTQYF,-,TRBD1,TRBV28,TRBJ2-3
TGTGCCAGCAGTGGGCAGACAGTGAACACTGAAGCTTTCTTT,CASSGQTVNTEAFF,-,-,TRBV2,TRBJ1-1
TGTGCCATACCTGCGGACAGCCAAGAGACCCAGTACTTC,CAIPADSQETQYF,-,-,TRBV30,TRBJ2-5
TGTGCCAGCAGCCCACAGACGACAGCGCTTCCCTTCTCTGGGGCCAACGTCCTGACTTTC,CASSPQTTALPFSGANVLTF,-,-,TRBV7-3,TRBJ2-6
TGTGCCAGCCCGATAACGCAGGGGAAGGGACAGCCCCAGCATTTT,CASPITQGKGQPQHF,-,-,TRBV7-6,TRBJ1-5
TGTGCCAGCACCACCTCCCGCGGCCTCGCGCAGTATTTT,CASTTSRGLAQYF,once,-,TRBV28,TRBJ2-3
TGTGCCAGCAGCTTAGGGCTAGCGGGGGGCGAGCAGTACTTC,CASSLGLAGGEQYF,-,TRBD2,TRBV7-2,TRBJ2-7
TGCAGCGTTGAATCCGGGGAAGAGACCCAGTACTTC,CSVESGEETQYF,-,-,TRBV29-1,TRBJ2-5
TGTGCCAGCAGTCCGCCCAGGACTACGGGCGAGCAGTACTTC,CASSPPRTTGEQYF,-,-,TRBV28,TRBJ2-7
TGTGCCAGCAGCTTAGTTTCAGGAACCTCTGGAAACACCATATATTTT,CASSLVSGTSGNTIYF,-,-,TRBV7-9,TRBJ1-3
TGTGCCAGCAGACCCCGGGACACGAAAAACATTCAGTACTTC,CASRPRDTKNIQYF,-,-,TRBV6-1,TRBJ2-4
TGTGCCAGCAGAGACAGGGACGAGCAGTACTTC,CASRDRDEQYF,-,TRBD1,TRBV28,TRBJ2-7
TGTGCCAGCAGCTGGGGGACATCTGGAAACACCATATATTTT,CASSWGTSGNTIYF,-,-,TRBV11-2,TRBJ1-3
TGTGCCAGTAGTATAGCATCGGGCCAGGGGGGATATAGCAATCAGCCCCAGCATTTT,CASSIASGQGGYSNQPQHF,-,TRBD1,TRBV19,TRBJ1-5
TGCGCCAGCAGCCAACCAGACGGGTATGGCTACACCTTC,CASSQPDGYGYTF,-,-,TRBV4-1,TRBJ1-2
TGTGCCAGCAGCTTGAGAGATACTAACTCCTACGAGCAGTACTTC,CASSLRDTNSYEQYF,-,-,TRBV5-5,TRBJ2-7
TGTGCCAGCAGCTTACTCAACAGGCCTTACGAGCAGTACTTC,CASSLLNRPYEQYF,-,-,TRBV11-2,TRBJ2-7
TGTGCCAGCAGTGAGGGAACACAGGCGTACGAGCAGTACTTC,CASSEGTQAYEQYF,-,-,TRBV6-1,TRBJ2-7
TGTGCCAGCAGTGAGGGCCGTAACTATGGCTACACCTTC,CASSEGRNYGYTF,-,-,TRBV2,TRBJ1-2
TGCGCCAGCAGCCCCGGACAAGGCCAAGAGACCCAGTACTTC,CASSPGQGQETQYF,-,-,TRBV5-1,TRBJ2-5
TGTGCCAGCAGTCTACAGGGGGCCGTTGGAAACACCATATATTTT,CASSLQGAVGNTIYF,-,TRBD1,TRBV28,TRBJ1-3
TGTGCCAGCAGCTTAGCCGGGACACCATCCTACGAGCAGTACTTC,CASSLAGTPSYEQYF,-,-,TRBV7-2,TRBJ2-7
TGCGCCAGCAGCTCGGGGACAGGGAACACTGAAGCTTTCTTT,CASSSGTGNTEAFF,-,TRBD1,TRBV5-1,TRBJ1-1
TGTGCCAGCAGCCCCCCAGGACAGTTGAACACTGAAGCTTTCTTT,CASSPPGQLNTEAFF,-,-,TRBV11-2,TRBJ1-1
TGTGCCAGCAGTGAAGACAGGGGTGGTGAAAAACTGTTTTTT,CASSEDRGGEKLFF,-,TRBD1,TRBV2,TRBJ1-4
TGTGCCAGTAGTGAGGGCTTCTACGAGCAGTACTTC,CASSEGFYEQYF,-,-,TRBV19,TRBJ2-7
TGTGCCACCGGACTAGCGGGGAATGAGCAGTTCTTC,CATGLAGNEQFF,once,TRBD2,TRBV25-1,TRBJ2-1